The present T cell receptor (beta chain) was sequenced within a study of regulatory T cells in long-lasting Graves disease. Study-level background: New Graves' disease cases had less than 3 months of antithyroid drugs.

In building TCR beta libraries, iRepertoire HTBI primers were used together with Arm-PCR of CDR3 regions. MiXCR, run by TCRdb on the multiplex PCR reads, gives a single entry per CDR3 protein. This table has 520,000 or so distinct CDR3 sequences, approximately 12% appearing once. Trimming removed 1 base from V and 0 bases from J; junction bases left unmatched: 12. Germline-derived CDR1 and CDR2 are MNHEY and SVGEGT. The CDR3 sequence is 19 residues long. Time point described: newly diagnosed GD, antithyroid drugs for less than 3 months. TCR sequences were obtained from RNA taken from PBMCs. Clinicians diagnosed Graves' disease using American Thyroid Association guidelines. Study conclusions and caveats: Compared with new cases, persistent Graves' patients showed reduced TCR diversity.

This clonotype was picked up many times. Its antigen is unknown. The sample was also linked to a second study, of T cells in Graves' hyperthyroidism and ophthalmopathy.

This specimen was peripheral blood mononuclear cells (PBMCs), taken at new diagnosis, from a patient treated with antithyroid drugs. This chain links TRBV6-2 or TRBV6-3 with TRBJ1-3; 7 nucleotides agree with TRBD1. This receptor was taken from a woman in her thirties with Graves disease. CDR3 loop: CASSYYRDSPILSGNTIYF. In nucleotides, the CDR3 is TGTGCCAGCAGTTACTATCGGGACAGCCCTATTCTCTCTGGAAACACCATATATTTT.